The T cell receptor beta chain under discussion was sequenced for a study of cytomegalovirus exposure and HLA in healthy donors. The donors (healthy individuals) were bone marrow donors. Broader study findings: Later on, a genetic analysis was performed. It linked a missense variant in DCLRE1C with V- and J-gene trimming of TCR beta. Being productive about 90% or about 30% of the time was typical of most TCR beta V segments in an earlier analysis. Based on reports, TCR beta sequences accurately predicted HLA-A and HLA-B alleles for most subjects.

A remark on this clone: Its cognate antigen is unknown.

Primers included in the PCR were 60 Vbeta and 13 Jbeta primers. The table came from immunoSEQ multiplex PCR; TCRdb's copy has only in-frame clones and leaves some out. This table has 100,000 or so clones, under 85% appearing once. This CDR3 is 13 amino acids long. The germline gives CDR1 SEHNR, CDR2 FQNEAQ (reference sequence). V was pared by 6 bases and J by 7 bases, with 15 bases between. The receptor comes from a man aged 25-40 years in good health and CMV-seronegative. Sequenced sample: PBMCs. The chain carries TRBV7-9 and TRBJ1-1; D uncertain. CDR3 loop: CASRLTAEGEAFF. In nucleotides, the CDR3 is TGTGCCAGCAGGCTGACGGCGGAGGGTGAAGCTTTCTTT.